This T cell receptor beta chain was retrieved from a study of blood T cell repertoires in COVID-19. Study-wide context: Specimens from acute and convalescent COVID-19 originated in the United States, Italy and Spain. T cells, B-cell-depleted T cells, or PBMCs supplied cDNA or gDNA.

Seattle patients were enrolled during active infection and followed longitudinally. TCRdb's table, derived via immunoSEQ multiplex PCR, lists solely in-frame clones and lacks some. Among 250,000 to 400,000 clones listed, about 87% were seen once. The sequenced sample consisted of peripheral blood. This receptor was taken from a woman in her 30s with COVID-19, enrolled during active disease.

CDR3 in DNA: TGTGCCAGCAGTCCACAGGGGGCGAGGAACTATGGCTACACCTTC. It codes for CASSPQGARNYGYTF. The rearrangement uses TRBV6-5 and TRBJ1-2; 9 nucleotides align to TRBD1. Germline values: CDR1 MNHEY, CDR2 SVGAGI. The V gene end was trimmed by 5 bases and the J gene end by 2 bases; junction bases not matched to a gene: 6. The CDR3 runs 15 residues.